This T cell receptor (beta chain) came from a study of T cell responses to AZD1222 COVID-19 vaccine. On this clone itself: Its antigen is not identified.

Repertoires were generated with immunoSEQ multiplex PCR, while TCRdb's copy carries only in-frame clones and drops some. The sample has 160,000 or so clones, roughly nine tenths seen once. Trimming took 10 bases from V and 6 from J; bases not matched to a gene: 10. The germline V gene encodes CDR1 LNHDA and CDR2 SQIVND (reference sequence). The CDR3 runs to 16 residues. Findings of the study overall: Seropositive at baseline were only 5 to 7 AZD1222 recipients. Nearly half of spike-specific TCRs reportedly go after variant regions that carry no mutations. No repertoire was sampled before or during the peak T cell response, only after it.

Sequencing used peripheral blood, obtained on day 0 of AZD1222 vaccination. The sequence was collected from an adult in good health. V and J are TRBV19 and TRBJ2-2; 14 bases are a match to TRBD2. Here the CDR3 DNA reads TGTGCCACTTCAACCGGGACTAGCGGGAGTGCCGGGGAGCTGTTTTTT. It specifies CATSTGTSGSAGELFF. The whole variable domain, remainder taken from reference TRBV19 and TRBJ2-2, is DGGITQSPKYLFRKEGQNVTLSCEQNLNHDAMYWYRQDPGQGLRLIYYSQIVNDFQKGDIAEGYSVSREKKESFPLTVTSAQKNPTAFYLCATSTGTSGSAGELFFGEGSRLTVL.